The present T cell receptor (beta chain) was sequenced within a study of CD8 T cells in Susac syndrome. Random-hexamer reverse transcription was applied to roughly 0.5 to 1 ug RNA. TCRdb processed the immunoSEQ multiplex PCR reads anew with MiXCR; each CDR3 protein has one entry. The table includes 100,000 to 150,000 distinct CDR3 sequences, around 94% detected once. Sequencing used CD4+ T cells from PBMCs. This TCR derives from a human donor in good health.

Written as DNA, the CDR3 is TGTGCCAGCTCACGTAGGGACGGCAACTACAATGAGCAGTTCTTC. This encodes CASSRRDGNYNEQFF. V is TRBV18 and J is TRBJ2-1, with D perhaps assigned TRBD1 or TRBD2 (5 bases each). The germline CDR1 and CDR2 sequences are KGHSH and LQKENI. CDR3 length equals 15 residues. Trimming pared 4 bases from V and 3 bases from J, leaving 13 bases between.